The 15 T cell receptor beta chains below were found in one sample sequenced in a study of T cell repertoires in cytomegalovirus infection. Via MiXCR, TCRdb re-called the reads, giving one row per CDR3 protein. Seen here are 200,000 to 300,000 distinct CDR3 sequences, roughly 9% observed once, and the top ten hold roughly 16%. Material: PBMCs. These receptors all stem from a human donor in good health (CMV status not recorded). Some clones in this sample may be carry-over from other donors' samples.

This clonotype was counted ten times or more. The chain recombines TRBV7-2 with TRBJ2-1, with TRBD1 matching 8 bases. The CDR3 consists of 14 residues. With V trimmed by 5 bases and J by 6 bases, 6 bases remained unmatched. CDR1 is SGHTA, CDR2 FQGNSA, per germline. CDR3 nucleotide sequence: TGTGCCAGCAGCAAGGCGGGACAGGTCAATGAGCAGTTCTTC. As protein: CASSKAGQVNEQFF.

The chain employs TRBV19 and TRBJ2-2; tentative D call: TRBD2 (5 bases). V lost 4 bases, J lost 4 bases, and 10 bases lay in between. This CDR3 spans 14 amino acids. CDR1 is LNHDA and CDR2 is SQIVND in the germline V gene (reference sequence). The CDR3 loop reads CASSRGVSTGELFF. The CDR3 region has the DNA TGTGCCAGTAGTAGGGGAGTATCCACCGGGGAGCTGTTTTTT.

This clonotype was recorded at least ten times. The chain carries TRBV29-1 and TRBJ2-7; 12 nucleotides match TRBD2. There are 13 residues in the CDR3. Losses at the gene ends were 7 bases for V and 7 bases for J; bases not matched to a gene: 8. The germline V gene has CDR1 SQVTM and CDR2 ANQGSEA. The CDR3 DNA reads TGCAGCGCGAGACTAGCGGGAGTGGGGGAGCAGTACTTC. Protein: CSARLAGVGEQYF.

This clonotype was found many times. V gene TRBV7-6 combines with J gene TRBJ1-2; D ambiguous. Germline V gives CDR1 SGHVS, CDR2 FNYEAQ. This CDR3 region has 13 residues. V was shortened by 2 bases and J by 6 bases, with 10 bases between the two germline ends. The CDR3, as DNA: TGTGCCAGCAGCTTAACCCGGACGGATGGCTACACCTTC. Translation gives CASSLTRTDGYTF.

This clonotype was counted many times. The chain joins TRBV12-3 or TRBV12-4 to TRBJ2-5; D unclear. The CDR3 is made up of 15 amino acids. V gave up 5 bases and J gave up 3 bases, with 16 bases separating them. The DNA for the CDR3 is TGTGCCAGCAGTCACACCTCACGTATGAAAGAGACCCAGTACTTC. Encoded protein: CASSHTSRMKETQYF.

This clonotype was recorded at least ten times. The gene calls are TRBV12-3 or TRBV12-4 and TRBJ2-7, with 7 bases lining up with TRBD2. The junction had 9 bases not matched to a gene; V was cut back by 7 bases and J by 0 bases. CDR3 length: 15 residues. In nucleotides, the CDR3 is TGTGCCAGCACCCGGTCTGGCGGGAGCTCCTACGAGCAGTACTTC. The encoded protein is CASTRSGGSSYEQYF.

This clonotype was found many times. V is TRBV25-1 and J is TRBJ2-3; D unclear. Trimming took 4 bases from V and 1 from J, leaving 9 bases between them. The germline gives CDR1 MGHDK, CDR2 SYGVNS. The CDR3 loop spans 14 amino acids. CDR3 bases: TGTGCCAGCAGTGGGGCTACCGGCACAGATACGCAGTATTTT. Translation: CASSGATGTDTQYF.

This clonotype came up many times. The gene calls are TRBV28 and TRBJ1-5; a possible D gene is TRBD1 (6 bases). The CDR3 is made up of 17 amino acids. Germline V gives CDR1 MDHEN, CDR2 SYDVKM. Deletions cut 7 bases from V and 2 bases from J, with 21 bases between. The DNA of the CDR3 is TGTGCCAGCAAGGGGGGCGAAGGGACGGCCGGCAATCAGCCCCAGCATTTT. This gives the protein CASKGGEGTAGNQPQHF.

This clonotype has ten or more counts. The V gene is TRBV7-2, the J gene TRBJ2-7, with 12 positions matching TRBD1. This CDR3 contains 16 residues. The germline V gene encodes CDR1 SGHTA and CDR2 FQGNSA. The ends lost 3 bases at V and 4 bases at J; junction bases unmatched: 7. The CDR3 DNA reads TGTGCCAGCAGCTTGAATCGGGGACAGGGGGCTTACGAGCAGTACTTC. It codes for CASSLNRGQGAYEQYF.

This clonotype was seen many times. This rearrangement joins TRBV12-3 or TRBV12-4 to TRBJ2-1; 15 bases align to TRBD2. This CDR3 contains 17 residues. Trimming took 6 bases from V and 3 from J; bases not matched to a gene: 6. CDR3 residues: CASRPGLAGGSYNEQFF. CDR3 DNA: TGTGCCAGCAGACCCGGACTAGCGGGAGGGAGCTACAATGAGCAGTTCTTC.

The genes are TRBV15 and TRBJ2-7; 9 bases are a match to TRBD2. The CDR3 runs to 16 residues. Germline V CDR1 and CDR2: LNHNV, YYDKDF (reference sequence). V gave up 2 bases and J gave up 2 bases; unmatched junction bases: 7. CDR3 in DNA: TGTGCCACCAGCAGACATTCGACTAGCGGCCCCTACGAGCAGTACTTC. Protein: CATSRHSTSGPYEQYF.

This clonotype was seen at least ten times. This chain joins TRBV7-2 and TRBJ2-7; 8 positions agree with TRBD2. This CDR3 has 15 amino acids. Per the germline V gene, CDR1 is SGHTA and CDR2 is FQGNSA. J was trimmed by 0 bases and V by 5 bases; bases with no gene match: 6. This CDR3 reads CASSRASGPSYEQYF. CDR3 sequence (DNA): TGTGCCAGCAGCCGGGCTAGCGGGCCCTCCTACGAGCAGTACTTC.

This clonotype was counted at least ten times. The chain carries TRBV28 and TRBJ2-7; the D gene is possibly TRBD2 (5 bases). This CDR3 comprises 16 residues. The germline V gene encodes CDR1 MDHEN and CDR2 SYDVKM. V shed 7 bases and J shed 4 bases, with 23 bases lying between them. CDR3: CASTKASLDFVYEQYF. Written as DNA, the CDR3 is TGTGCCAGCACCAAGGCTAGCCTGGATTTTGTATACGAGCAGTACTTC.

This clonotype was picked up many times. A junction boundary mismatches the germline segment, possibly from a read error. The V and J genes are TRBV7-7 and TRBJ2-1; TRBD1 agrees at 9 bases. The CDR3 is made up of 16 amino acids. Germline V lookup: CDR1 SSHAT, CDR2 FNYEAQ (reference sequence). CDR3 bases: TGTGCTAGCAGCCCTTCTGGGACAGGGCTTTACAATGAGCAGTTCTTC. Translating gives CASSPSGTGLYNEQFF.

This clonotype was counted between two and nine times. The V call is TRBV20-1, the J call TRBJ1-2, with D possibly TRBD1 on 6 matching bases. The CDR3 runs 13 residues. CDR1 is DFQATT and CDR2 is SNEGSKA in the germline V gene (reference sequence). Trimming took off 4 bases at V and 8 bases at J, with 17 bases between the two ends. The CDR3 sequence is CSATRDTPRGYTF. In DNA, the CDR3 is TGCAGTGCTACCCGGGACACCCCTAGAGGCTACACCTTC.